One T cell receptor (beta chain) is described in this entry. The antigen this receptor binds is unknown. Within one base of it there is no much larger clone, and no base qualities were kept. Trimming removed 5 bases from V and 3 bases from J, leaving 9 bases between the germline ends. Counted from cysteine to phenylalanine, this CDR3 has 12 amino acids. Just CDR3 DNA is preserved here, 36 bases in frame from base 1. CDR1 DFQATT and CDR2 SNEGSKA are derived from the germline V gene (reference sequence). This sample was included in a study of liver allograft versus peripheral blood T cells (dated by TCRdb to about 2020). Turning to the overall study: T cell receptor repertoires present within transplanted livers were compared with repertoires in the peripheral blood of liver transplant recipients. General conclusions and limits of the study: T cell receptor repertoires inside liver allografts were reported to differ from those detected in peripheral blood.

Sequencing instrument: Illumina MiSeq. TCRdb reprocessing: public reads trimmed at Q25 with fastp, clones called with MiXCR, in-frame beta chains kept. CDR3 protein duplicates are merged, each entry listing the most common genes and DNA. The sample has about 8,400 distinct CDR3 sequences on record, 15% to 20% of them singletons. The ten largest clones capture about 4.8% of the sample. The chain is made from TRBV20-1 and TRBJ2-3, with no confident D gene call. This TCR was sampled from a human patient who had a liver transplant. After a transplant, certain T cells may trace back to the graft donor. CDR3 region: CSAEVITDTQYF. The sequenced DNA: TGCAGTGCTGAAGTAATTACAGATACGCAGTATTTT.